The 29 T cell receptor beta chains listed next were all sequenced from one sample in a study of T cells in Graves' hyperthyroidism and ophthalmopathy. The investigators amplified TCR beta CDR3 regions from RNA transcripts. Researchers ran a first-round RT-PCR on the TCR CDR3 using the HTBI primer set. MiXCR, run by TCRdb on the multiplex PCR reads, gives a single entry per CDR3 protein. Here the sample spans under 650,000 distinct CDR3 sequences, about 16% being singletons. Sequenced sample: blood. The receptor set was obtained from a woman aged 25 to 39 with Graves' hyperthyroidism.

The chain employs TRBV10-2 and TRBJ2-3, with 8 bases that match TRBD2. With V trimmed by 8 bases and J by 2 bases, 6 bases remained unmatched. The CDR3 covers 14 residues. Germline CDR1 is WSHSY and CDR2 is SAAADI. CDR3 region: CASEAGGHTDTQYF. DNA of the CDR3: TGCGCCAGCGAGGCGGGAGGACACACAGATACGCAGTATTTT.

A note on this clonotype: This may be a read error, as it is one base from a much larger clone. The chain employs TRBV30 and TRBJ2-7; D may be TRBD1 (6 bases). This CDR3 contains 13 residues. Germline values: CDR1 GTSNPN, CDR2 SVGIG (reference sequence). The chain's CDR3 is CARSVHRAYEQYF. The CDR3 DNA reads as TGTGCCCGGAGTGTGCACAGGGCCTACGAGCAGTACTTC.

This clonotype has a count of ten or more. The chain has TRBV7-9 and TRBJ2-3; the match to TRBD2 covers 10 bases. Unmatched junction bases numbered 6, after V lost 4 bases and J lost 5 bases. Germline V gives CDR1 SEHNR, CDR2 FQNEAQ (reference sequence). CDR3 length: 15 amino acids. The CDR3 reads CASSWLAGARDTQYF. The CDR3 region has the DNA TGTGCCAGCAGCTGGCTAGCGGGAGCCCGAGATACGCAGTATTTT.

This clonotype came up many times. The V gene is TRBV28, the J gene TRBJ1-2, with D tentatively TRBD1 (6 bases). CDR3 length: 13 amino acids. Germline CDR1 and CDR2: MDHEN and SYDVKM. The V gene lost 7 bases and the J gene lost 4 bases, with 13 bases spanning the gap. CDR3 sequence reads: CASKGTSIYGYTF. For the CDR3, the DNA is TGTGCCAGCAAAGGGACATCGATCTATGGCTACACCTTC.

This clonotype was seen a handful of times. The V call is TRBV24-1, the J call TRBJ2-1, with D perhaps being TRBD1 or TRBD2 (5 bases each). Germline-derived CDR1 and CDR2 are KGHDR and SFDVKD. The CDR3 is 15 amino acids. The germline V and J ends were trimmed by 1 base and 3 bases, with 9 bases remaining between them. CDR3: CATSDLKRGYNEQFF. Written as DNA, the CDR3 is TGTGCCACCAGTGATTTAAAGAGGGGCTACAATGAGCAGTTCTTC.

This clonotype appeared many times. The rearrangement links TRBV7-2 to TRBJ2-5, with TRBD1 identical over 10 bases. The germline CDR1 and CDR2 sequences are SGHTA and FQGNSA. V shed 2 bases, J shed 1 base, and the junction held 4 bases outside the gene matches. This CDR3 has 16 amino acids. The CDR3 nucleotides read TGTGCCAGCAGCTTAAGTCGGACAGGGGGCCAAGAGACCCAGTACTTC. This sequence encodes CASSLSRTGGQETQYF.

This chain's CDR3 is CASSSRPGTGREEKLFF. The DNA for the CDR3 is TGTGCCAGCAGTTCGCGGCCCGGGACAGGGAGGGAGGAAAAACTGTTTTTT. The V gene is TRBV12-3 or TRBV12-4, the J gene TRBJ1-4; 9 bases align to TRBD1. This CDR3 has 17 amino acids. J lost 8 bases, V lost 4 bases, and 14 bases had no gene match.

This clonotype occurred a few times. CDR3 bases: TGTGCCAGCAGCCGTCGGACGGACGCTAACTATGGCTACACCTTC. Residues: CASSRRTDANYGYTF. The rearrangement links TRBV2 to TRBJ1-2; D is unclear. The CDR3 spans 15 residues. Trimming shortened V by 6 bases and J by 0 bases, and 14 bases separated the two germline ends. The germline CDR1 and CDR2 sequences are SNHLY and FYNNEI.

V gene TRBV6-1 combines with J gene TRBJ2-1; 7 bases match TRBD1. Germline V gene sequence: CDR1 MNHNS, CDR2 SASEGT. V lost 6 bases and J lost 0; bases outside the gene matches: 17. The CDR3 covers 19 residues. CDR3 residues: CASSLRTGPYPSSYNEQFF. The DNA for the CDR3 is TGTGCCAGCAGCCTAAGGACAGGACCATACCCCAGCTCCTACAATGAGCAGTTCTTC.

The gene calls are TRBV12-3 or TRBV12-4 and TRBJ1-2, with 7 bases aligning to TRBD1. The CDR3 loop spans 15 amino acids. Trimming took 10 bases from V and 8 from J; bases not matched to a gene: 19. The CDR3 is CATLHVGAGGLGYTF. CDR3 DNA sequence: TGTGCCACCCTGCACGTGGGAGCAGGGGGTTTAGGCTACACCTTC.

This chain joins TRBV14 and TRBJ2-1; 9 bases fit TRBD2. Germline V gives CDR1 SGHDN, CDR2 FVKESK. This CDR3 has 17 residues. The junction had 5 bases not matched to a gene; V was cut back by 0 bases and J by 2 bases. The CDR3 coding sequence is TGTGCCAGCAGCCAAGATATGGGCGGGAGGGCCTACAATGAGCAGTTCTTC. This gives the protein CASSQDMGGRAYNEQFF. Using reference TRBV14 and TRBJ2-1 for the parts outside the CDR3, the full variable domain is EAGVTQFPSHSVIEKGQTVTLRCDPISGHDNLYWYRRVMGKEIKFLLHFVKESKQDESGMPNNRFLAERTGGTYSTLKVQPAELEDSGVYFCASSQDMGGRAYNEQFFGPGTRLTVL.

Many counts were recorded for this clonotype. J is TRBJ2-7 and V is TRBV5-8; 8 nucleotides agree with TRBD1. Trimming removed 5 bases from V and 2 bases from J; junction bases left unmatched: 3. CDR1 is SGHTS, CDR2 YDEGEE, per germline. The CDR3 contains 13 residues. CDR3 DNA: TGTGCCAGCAGTCCGACAGGGGCCTACGAGCAGTACTTC. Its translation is CASSPTGAYEQYF.

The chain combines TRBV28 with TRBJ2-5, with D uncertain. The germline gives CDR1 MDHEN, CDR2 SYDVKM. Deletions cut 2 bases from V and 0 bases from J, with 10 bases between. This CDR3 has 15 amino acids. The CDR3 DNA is TGTGCCAGCAGTTTACCCCCCACGTACCAAGAGACCCAGTACTTC. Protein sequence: CASSLPPTYQETQYF.

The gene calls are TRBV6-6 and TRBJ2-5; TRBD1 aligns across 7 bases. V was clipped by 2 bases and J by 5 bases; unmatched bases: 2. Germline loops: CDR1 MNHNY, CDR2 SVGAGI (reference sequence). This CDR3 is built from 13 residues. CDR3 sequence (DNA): TGTGCCAGCAGTTACAGGGGGCAGGAGACCCAGTACTTC. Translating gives CASSYRGQETQYF.

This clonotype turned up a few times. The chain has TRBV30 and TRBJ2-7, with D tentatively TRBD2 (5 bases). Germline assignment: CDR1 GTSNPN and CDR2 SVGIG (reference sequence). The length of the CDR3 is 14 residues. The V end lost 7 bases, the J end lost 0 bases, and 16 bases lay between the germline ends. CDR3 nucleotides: TGTGCCTCCCTTTCGGGGAACCCCTCCTACGAGCAGTACTTC. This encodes CASLSGNPSYEQYF.

The CDR3 DNA follows: TGTGCCACCAGCCGTCTCGGCGGGAGGGCTTTTATCGTAGGAGAGACCCAGTACTTC. The encoded protein is CATSRLGGRAFIVGETQYF. The chain uses TRBV15 and TRBJ2-5; 9 bases are shared with TRBD2. The CDR3 consists of 19 residues. The V segment lost 5 bases and the J segment 4 bases; nucleotides outside the gene matches: 20. CDR1 is LNHNV, CDR2 YYDKDF, per germline (reference sequence).

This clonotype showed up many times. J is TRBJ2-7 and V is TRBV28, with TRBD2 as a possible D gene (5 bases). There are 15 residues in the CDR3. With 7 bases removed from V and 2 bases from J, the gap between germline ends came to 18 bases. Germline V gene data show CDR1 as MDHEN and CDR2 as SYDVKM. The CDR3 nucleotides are TGTGCCAGCACCGTCGGGGTGGGAGAGACCTACGAGCAGTACTTC. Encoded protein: CASTVGVGETYEQYF.

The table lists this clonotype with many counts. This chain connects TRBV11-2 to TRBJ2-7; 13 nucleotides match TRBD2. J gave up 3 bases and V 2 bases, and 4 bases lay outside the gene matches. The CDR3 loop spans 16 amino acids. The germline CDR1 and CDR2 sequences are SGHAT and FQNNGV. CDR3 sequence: CASSLTSGRALYEQYF. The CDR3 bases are TGTGCCAGCAGCTTAACTAGCGGGAGGGCCCTCTACGAGCAGTACTTC.

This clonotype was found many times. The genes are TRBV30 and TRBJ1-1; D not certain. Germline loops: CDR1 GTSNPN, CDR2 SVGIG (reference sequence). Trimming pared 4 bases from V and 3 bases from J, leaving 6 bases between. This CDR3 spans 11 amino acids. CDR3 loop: CAWTEDTEAFF. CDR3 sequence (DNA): TGTGCCTGGACCGAGGACACTGAAGCTTTCTTT. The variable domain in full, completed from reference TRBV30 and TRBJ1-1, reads SQTIHQWPATLVQPVGSPLSLECTVEGTSNPNLYWYRQAAGRGLQLLFYSVGIGQISSEVPQNLSASRPQDRQFILSSKKLLLSDSGFYLCAWTEDTEAFFGQGTRLTVV.

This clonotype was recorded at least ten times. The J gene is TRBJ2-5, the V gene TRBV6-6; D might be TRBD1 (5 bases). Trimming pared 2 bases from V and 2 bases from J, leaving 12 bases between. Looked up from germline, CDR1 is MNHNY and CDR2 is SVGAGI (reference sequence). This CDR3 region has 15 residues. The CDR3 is CASSYRGRWQETQYF. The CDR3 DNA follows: TGTGCCAGCAGTTACAGGGGAAGGTGGCAAGAGACCCAGTACTTC.

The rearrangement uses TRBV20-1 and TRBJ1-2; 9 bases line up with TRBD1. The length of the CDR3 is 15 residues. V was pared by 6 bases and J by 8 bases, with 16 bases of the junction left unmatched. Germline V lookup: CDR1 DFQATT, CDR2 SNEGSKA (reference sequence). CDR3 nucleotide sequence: TGCAGTGCAACCGGGACAGGGTTGTCGATGAAGGGCTACACCTTC. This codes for CSATGTGLSMKGYTF.

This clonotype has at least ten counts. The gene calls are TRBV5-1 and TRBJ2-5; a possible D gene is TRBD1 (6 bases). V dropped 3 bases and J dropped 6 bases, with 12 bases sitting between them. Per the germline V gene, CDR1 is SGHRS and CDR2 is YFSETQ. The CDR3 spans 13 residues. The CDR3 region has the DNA TGCGCCAGCAGCTGGGGACAAAGCCAGACCCAGTACTTC. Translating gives CASSWGQSQTQYF.

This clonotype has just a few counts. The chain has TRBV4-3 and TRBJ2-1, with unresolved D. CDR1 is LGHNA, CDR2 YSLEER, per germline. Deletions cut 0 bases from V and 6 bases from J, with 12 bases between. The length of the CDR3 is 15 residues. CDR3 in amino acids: CASSQDRTWTNEQFF. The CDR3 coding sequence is TGCGCCAGCAGCCAAGATAGGACGTGGACCAATGAGCAGTTCTTC.

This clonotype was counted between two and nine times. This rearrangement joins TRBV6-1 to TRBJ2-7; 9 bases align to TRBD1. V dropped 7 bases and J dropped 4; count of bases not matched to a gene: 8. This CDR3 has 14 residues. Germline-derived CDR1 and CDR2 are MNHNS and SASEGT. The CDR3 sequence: CASMEDRGIYEQYF. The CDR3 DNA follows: TGTGCCAGCATGGAAGACAGGGGGATTTACGAGCAGTACTTC.

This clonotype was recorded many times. CDR3 protein: CASSFLGTGSPWGYTF. The DNA of the CDR3 is TGTGCCAGCAGTTTTCTTGGTACGGGGTCCCCTTGGGGCTACACCTTC. This chain joins TRBV27 and TRBJ1-2, with no clear D. Per germline, CDR1 MNHEY and CDR2 SMNVEV (reference sequence). CDR3 length: 16 amino acids. Trimming stripped 3 bases from V and 8 bases from J, with 22 bases between.

The CDR3 DNA reads as TGCAGCGTTGAAGAAGCGGGCAGGACATCCTACAATGAGCAGTTCTTC. Translating gives CSVEEAGRTSYNEQFF. The rearrangement links TRBV29-1 to TRBJ2-1; TRBD2 is a possible D gene (6 bases). Trimming removed 0 bases from V and 1 base from J, with 13 bases in between. This CDR3 is 16 amino acids long. Germline assignment: CDR1 SQVTM and CDR2 ANQGSEA.

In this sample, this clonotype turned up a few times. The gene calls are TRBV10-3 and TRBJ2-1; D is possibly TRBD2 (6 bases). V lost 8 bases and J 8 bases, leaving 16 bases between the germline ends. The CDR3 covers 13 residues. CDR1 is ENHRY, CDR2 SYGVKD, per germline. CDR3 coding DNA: TGTGCCATCTCGGCGGGACCCCCCCATGAGCAGTTCTTC. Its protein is CAISAGPPHEQFF.

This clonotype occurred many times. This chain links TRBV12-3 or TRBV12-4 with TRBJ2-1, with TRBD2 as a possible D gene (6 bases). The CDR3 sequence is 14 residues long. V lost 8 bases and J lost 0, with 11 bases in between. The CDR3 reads CASLPGDSYNEQFF. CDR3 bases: TGTGCCAGCCTACCGGGGGACTCCTACAATGAGCAGTTCTTC.

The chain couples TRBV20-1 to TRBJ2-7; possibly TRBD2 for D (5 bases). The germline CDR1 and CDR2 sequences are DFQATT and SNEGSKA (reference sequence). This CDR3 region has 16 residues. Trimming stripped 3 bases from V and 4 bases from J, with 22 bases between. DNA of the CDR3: TGCAGTGCTAGGGTGCCGACTAAGCGAGTCTTTTACGAGCAGTACTTC. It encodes CSARVPTKRVFYEQYF.